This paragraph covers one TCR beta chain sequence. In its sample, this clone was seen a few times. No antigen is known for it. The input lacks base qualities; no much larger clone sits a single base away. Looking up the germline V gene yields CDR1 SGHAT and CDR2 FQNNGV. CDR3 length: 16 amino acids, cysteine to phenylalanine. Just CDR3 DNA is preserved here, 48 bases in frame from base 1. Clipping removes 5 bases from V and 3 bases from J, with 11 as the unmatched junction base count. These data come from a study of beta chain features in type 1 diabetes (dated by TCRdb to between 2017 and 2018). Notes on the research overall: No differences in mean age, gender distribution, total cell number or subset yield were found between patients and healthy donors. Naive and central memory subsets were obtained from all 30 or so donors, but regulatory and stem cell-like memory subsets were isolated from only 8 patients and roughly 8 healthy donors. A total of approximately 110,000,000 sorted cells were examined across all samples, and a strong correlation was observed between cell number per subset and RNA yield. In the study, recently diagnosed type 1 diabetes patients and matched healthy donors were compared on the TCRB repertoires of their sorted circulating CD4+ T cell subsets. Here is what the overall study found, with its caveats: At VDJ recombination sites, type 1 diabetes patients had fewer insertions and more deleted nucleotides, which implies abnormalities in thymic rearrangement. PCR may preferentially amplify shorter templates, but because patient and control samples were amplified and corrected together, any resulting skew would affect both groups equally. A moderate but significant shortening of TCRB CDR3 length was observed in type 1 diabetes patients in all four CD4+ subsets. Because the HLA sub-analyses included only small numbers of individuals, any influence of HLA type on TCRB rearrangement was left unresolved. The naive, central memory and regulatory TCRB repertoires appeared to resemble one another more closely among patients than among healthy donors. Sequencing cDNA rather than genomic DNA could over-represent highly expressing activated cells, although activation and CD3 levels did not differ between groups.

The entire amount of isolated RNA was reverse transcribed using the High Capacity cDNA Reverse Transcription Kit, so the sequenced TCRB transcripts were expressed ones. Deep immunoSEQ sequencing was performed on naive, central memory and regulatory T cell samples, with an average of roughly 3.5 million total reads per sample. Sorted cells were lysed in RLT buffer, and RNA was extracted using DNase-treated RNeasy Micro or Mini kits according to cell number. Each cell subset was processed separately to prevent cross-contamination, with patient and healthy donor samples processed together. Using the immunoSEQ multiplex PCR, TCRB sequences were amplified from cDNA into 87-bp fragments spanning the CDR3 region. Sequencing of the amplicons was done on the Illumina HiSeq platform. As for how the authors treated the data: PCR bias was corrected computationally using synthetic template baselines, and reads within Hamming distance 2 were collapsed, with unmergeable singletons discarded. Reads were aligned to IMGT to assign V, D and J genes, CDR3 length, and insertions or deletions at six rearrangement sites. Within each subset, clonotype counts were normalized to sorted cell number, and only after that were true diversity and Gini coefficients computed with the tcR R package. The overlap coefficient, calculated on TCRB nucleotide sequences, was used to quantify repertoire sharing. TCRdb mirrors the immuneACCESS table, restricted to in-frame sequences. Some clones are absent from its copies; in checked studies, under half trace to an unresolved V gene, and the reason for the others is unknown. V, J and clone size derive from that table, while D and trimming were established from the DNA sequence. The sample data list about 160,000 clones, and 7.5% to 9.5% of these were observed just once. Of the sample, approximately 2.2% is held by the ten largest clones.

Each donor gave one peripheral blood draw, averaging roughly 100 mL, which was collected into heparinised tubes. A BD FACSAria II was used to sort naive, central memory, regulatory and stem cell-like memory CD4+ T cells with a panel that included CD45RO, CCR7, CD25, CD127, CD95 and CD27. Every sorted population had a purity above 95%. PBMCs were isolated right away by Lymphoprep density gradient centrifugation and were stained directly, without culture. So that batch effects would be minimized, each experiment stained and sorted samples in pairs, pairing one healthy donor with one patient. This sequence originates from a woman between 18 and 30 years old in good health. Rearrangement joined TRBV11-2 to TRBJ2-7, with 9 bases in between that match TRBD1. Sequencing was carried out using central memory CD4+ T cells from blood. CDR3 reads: CASSPLSRTGVYEQYF. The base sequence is TGTGCCAGCAGCCCACTGTCCCGGACAGGGGTCTACGAGCAGTACTTC. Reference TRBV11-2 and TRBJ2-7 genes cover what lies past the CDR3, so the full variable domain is EAGVAQSPRYKIIEKRQSVAFWCNPISGHATLYWYQQILGQGPKLLIQFQNNGVVDDSQLPKDRFSAERLKGVDSTLKIQPAKLEDSAVYLCASSPLSRTGVYEQYFGPGTRLTVT.